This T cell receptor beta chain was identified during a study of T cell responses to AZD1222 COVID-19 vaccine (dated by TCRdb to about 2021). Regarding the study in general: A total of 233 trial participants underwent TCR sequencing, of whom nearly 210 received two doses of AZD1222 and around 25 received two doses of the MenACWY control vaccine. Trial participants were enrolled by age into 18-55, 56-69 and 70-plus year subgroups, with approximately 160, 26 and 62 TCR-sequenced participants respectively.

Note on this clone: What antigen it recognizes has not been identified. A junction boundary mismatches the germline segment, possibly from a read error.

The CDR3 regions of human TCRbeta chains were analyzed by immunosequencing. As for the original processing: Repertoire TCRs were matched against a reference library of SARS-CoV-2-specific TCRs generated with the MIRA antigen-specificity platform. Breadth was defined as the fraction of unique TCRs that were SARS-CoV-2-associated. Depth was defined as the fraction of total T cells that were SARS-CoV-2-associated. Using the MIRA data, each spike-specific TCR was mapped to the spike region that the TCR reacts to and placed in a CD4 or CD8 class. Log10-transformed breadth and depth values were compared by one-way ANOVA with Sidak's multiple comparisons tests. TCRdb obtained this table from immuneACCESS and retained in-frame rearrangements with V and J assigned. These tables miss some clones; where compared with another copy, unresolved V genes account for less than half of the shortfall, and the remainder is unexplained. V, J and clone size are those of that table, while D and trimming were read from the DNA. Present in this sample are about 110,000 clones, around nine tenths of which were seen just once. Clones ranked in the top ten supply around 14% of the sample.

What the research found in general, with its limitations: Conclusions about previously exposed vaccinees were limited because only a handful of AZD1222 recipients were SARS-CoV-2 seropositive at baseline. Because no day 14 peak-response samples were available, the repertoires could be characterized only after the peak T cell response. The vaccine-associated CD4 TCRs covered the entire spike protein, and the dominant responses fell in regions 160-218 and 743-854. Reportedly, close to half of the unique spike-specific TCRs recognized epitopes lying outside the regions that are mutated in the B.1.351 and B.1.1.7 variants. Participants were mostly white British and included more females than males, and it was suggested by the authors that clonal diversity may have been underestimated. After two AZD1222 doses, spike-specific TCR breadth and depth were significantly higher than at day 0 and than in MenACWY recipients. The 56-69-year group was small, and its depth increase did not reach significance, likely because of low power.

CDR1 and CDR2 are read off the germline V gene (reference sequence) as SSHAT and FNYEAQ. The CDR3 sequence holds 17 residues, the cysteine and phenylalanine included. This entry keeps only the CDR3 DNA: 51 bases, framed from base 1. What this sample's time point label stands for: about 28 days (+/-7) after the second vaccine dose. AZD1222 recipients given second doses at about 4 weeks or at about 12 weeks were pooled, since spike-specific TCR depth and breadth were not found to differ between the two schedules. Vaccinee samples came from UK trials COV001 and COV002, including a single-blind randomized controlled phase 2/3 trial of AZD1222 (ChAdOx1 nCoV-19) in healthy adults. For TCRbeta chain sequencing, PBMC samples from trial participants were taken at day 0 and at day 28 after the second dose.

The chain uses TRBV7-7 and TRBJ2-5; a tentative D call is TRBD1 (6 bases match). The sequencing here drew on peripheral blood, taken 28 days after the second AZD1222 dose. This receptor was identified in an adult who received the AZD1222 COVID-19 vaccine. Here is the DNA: TGTGCTAGCAGCTTAGGAGGCAGGGGCATTGTTGGAGAGACCCAGTACTTC. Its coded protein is CASSLGGRGIVGETQYF.